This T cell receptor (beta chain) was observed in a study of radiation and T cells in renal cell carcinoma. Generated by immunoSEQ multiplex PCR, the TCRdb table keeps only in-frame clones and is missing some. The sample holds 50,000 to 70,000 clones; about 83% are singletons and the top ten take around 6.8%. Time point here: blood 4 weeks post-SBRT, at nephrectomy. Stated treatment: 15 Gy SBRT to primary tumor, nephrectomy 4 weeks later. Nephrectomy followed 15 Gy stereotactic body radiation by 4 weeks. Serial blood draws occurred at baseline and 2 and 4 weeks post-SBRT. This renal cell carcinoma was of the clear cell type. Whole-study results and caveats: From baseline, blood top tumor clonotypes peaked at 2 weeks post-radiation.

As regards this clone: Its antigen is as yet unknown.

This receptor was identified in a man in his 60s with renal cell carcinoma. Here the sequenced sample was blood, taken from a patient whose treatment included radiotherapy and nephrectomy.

CDR3 in DNA: TGCGCCAGCAGCGCTGAGGCAGACGCTTTCTACGAGCAGTACTTC. As protein: CASSAEADAFYEQYF. V usage is TRBV5-1 and J usage is TRBJ2-7; D unresolved. Germline CDR1 and CDR2: SGHRS and YFSETQ. V was pared by 4 bases and J by 3 bases, with 17 bases between. The CDR3 has 15 amino acids.